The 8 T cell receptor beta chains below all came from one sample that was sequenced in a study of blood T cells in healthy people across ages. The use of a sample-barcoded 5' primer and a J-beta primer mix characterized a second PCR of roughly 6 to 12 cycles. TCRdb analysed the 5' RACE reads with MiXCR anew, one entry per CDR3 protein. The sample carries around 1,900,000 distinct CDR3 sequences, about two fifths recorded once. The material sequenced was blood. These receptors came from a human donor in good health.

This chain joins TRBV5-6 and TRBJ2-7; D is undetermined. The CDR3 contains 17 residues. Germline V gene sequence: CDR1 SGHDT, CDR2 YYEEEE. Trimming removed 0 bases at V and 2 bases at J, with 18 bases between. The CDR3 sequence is CASSLERLRIEAYEQYF. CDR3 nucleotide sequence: TGTGCCAGCAGCTTGGAAAGGTTAAGGATAGAGGCCTACGAGCAGTACTTC.

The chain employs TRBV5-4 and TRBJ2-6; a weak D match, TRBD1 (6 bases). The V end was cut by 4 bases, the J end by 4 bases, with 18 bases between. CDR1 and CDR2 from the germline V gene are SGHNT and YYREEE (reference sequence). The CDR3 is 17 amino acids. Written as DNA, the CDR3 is TGTGCCAGCAGCCTGAGACAGGCCTCGTGGGGGGCCAACGTCCTGACTTTC. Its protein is CASSLRQASWGANVLTF.

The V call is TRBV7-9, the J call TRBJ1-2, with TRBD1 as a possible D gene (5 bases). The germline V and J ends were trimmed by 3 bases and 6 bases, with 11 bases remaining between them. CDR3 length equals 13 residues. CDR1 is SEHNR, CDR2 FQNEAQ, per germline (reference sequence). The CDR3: CASSLGPLNGYTF. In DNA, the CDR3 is TGTGCCAGCAGCTTGGGGCCCCTTAATGGCTACACCTTC.

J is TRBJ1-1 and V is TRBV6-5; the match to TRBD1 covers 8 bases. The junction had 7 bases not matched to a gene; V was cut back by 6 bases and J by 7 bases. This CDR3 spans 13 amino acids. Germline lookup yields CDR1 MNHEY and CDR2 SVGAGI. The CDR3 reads CASSLQGVNEAFF. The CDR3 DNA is TGTGCCAGCAGCTTACAGGGGGTTAATGAAGCTTTCTTT.

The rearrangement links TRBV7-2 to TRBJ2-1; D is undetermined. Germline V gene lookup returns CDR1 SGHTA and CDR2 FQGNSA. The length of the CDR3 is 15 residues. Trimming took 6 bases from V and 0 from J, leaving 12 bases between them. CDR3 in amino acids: CASSLGMGSYNEQFF. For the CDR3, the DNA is TGTGCCAGCAGTCTAGGTATGGGCTCCTACAATGAGCAGTTCTTC.

The CDR3 spells CSVGPAGGYGYTF. In DNA form, the CDR3 reads TGCAGCGTTGGCCCGGCAGGGGGCTATGGCTACACCTTC. The rearrangement links TRBV29-1 to TRBJ1-2; 7 bases match TRBD1. After removal of 4 bases from V and 4 bases from J, the junction contained 6 bases not matched to a gene. The CDR3 runs to 13 residues. CDR1 is SQVTM, CDR2 ANQGSEA, per germline.

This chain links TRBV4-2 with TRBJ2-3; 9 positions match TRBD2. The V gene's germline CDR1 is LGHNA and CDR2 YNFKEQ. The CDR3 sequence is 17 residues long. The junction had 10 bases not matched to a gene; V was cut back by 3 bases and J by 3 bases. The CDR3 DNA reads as TGTGCCAGCAGCCAGTTAGCTTTAGCGGGGGAAACAGATACGCAGTATTTT. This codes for CASSQLALAGETDTQYF.

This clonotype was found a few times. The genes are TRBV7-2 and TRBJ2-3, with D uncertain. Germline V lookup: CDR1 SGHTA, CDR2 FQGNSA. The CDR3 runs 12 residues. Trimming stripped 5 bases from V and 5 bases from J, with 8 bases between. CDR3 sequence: CASSLQEDTQYF. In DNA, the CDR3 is TGTGCCAGCAGCCTCCAAGAAGATACGCAGTATTTT.